This section outlines one T cell receptor beta chain sequence together with its context. CDR3 length: 13 amino acids. Germline CDR1 SQVTM, CDR2 ANQGSEA. The V gene lost 2 bases and the J gene lost 4 bases, with 9 bases spanning the gap. The data are from a study of blood T cell repertoires in COVID-19. Study-level background: T cells, B-cell-depleted T cells, or PBMCs provided the cDNA or gDNA that served as material.

The data were produced by immunoSEQ multiplex PCR, yet TCRdb's version contains in-frame clones alone and is incomplete. The sample shows about 14,000 clones, around four fifths of them seen only once. Source material: peripheral blood. The receptor was derived from a man in his 70s with acute or convalescent COVID-19. The rearrangement uses TRBV29-1 and TRBJ2-1, with a weak D call TRBD1 (6 bases). The CDR3 region is CSVERGHYNEQFF. Written as DNA, the CDR3 is TGCAGCGTTGAACGGGGACATTACAATGAGCAGTTCTTC.